The clone carrying this T cell receptor (beta chain) has a handful of counts. Its antigen is as yet unknown. This record belongs to a study of OX40 agonist ivuxolimab in advanced cancers. Trimming left V 8 bases short and J 5 bases short, with 20 bases between. CDR1 and CDR2 from the germline V gene are ENHRY and SYGVKD. The CDR3 consists of 15 residues. Study-wide results and caveats: The mean number of expanded clones was higher in CD8+ T cells than in CD4+.

The assay was immunoSEQ multiplex PCR, and TCRdb's table has in-frame clones only and misses some. The data contain approximately 89,000 clones, 70% to 90% of them singletons. The chain carries TRBV10-3 and TRBJ2-3; D may match TRBD1 or TRBD2 (5 bases each). This sequence was found in an adult with an advanced solid tumor such as melanoma, head and neck, liver or kidney cancer. The sample here was CD4+ or CD8+ T cells sorted from blood, taken in a trial of the OX40 agonist ivuxolimab. The CDR3 sequence: CAIHSRAAGQDTQYF. Written as DNA, the CDR3 is TGTGCCATCCACTCGAGGGCGGCAGGGCAAGATACGCAGTATTTT.